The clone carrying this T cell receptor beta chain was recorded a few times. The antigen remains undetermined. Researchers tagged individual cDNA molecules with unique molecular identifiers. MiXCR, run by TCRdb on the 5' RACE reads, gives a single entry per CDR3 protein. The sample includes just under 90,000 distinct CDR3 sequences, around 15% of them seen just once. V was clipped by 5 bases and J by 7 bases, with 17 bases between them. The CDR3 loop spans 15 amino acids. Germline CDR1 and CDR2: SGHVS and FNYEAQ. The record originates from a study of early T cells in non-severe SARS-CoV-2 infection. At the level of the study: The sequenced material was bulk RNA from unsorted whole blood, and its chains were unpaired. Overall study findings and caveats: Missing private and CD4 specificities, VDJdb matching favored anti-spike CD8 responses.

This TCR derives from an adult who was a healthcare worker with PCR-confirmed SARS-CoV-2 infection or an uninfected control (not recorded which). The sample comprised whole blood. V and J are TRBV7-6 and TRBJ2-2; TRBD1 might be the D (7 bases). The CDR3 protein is CASSGTGEVSGELFF. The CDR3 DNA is TGTGCCAGCAGCGGAACAGGGGAGGTTAGCGGGGAGCTGTTTTTT.